Below are 10 T cell receptor beta chains sequenced from a single sample in a study of PD-L1 blockade in urothelial cancer. Time point specified: pretreatment peripheral blood. TCRdb keeps only in-frame clones here, not all; method: immunoSEQ multiplex PCR. The sample consists of tens of thousands of clones, 79% of them appearing once. The sequencing used PBMCs, collected around atezolizumab (anti-PD-L1) treatment. The receptors originated from a man in his 70s with urothelial cancer.

V gene TRBV18 combines with J gene TRBJ2-1, with D possibly TRBD2 on 5 matching bases. The CDR3 has 13 amino acids. Germline loops: CDR1 KGHSH, CDR2 LQKENI. V gave up 1 base and J gave up 8 bases, with 9 bases separating them. This chain's CDR3 is CASSPQDGDEQFF. DNA for the CDR3: TGTGCCAGCTCACCACAAGACGGGGATGAGCAGTTCTTC.

V is TRBV5-4 and J is TRBJ1-2, with no clear D. V was trimmed by 0 bases and J by 0 bases, leaving 6 bases between them. The germline V gene encodes CDR1 SGHNT and CDR2 YYREEE (reference sequence). This CDR3 comprises 14 residues. The CDR3 loop reads CASSLGAANYGYTF. The CDR3 coding sequence is TGTGCCAGCAGCTTGGGGGCAGCTAACTATGGCTACACCTTC. Looking up the rest from reference TRBV5-4 and TRBJ1-2 gives the full variable domain: ETGVTQSPTHLIKTRGQQVTLRCSSQSGHNTVSWYQQALGQGPQFIFQYYREEENGRGNFPPRFSGLQFPNYSSELNVNALELDDSALYLCASSLGAANYGYTFGSGTRLTVV.

V gene TRBV6-6 combines with J gene TRBJ2-5; no clear D. TRBJ2-7 explains the end of the DNA better; the J call may be wrong. There are 14 residues in the CDR3. CDR1 and CDR2 (germline): MNHNY, SVGAGI (reference sequence). In DNA, the CDR3 is TGTGCCAGCAGTTACTCCGGAGTCGGCTACGAGCAGTACTTC. It translates to CASSYSGVGYEQYF.

The chain couples TRBV5-1 to TRBJ2-5; D ambiguous. Trimming cost V 2 bases and J 1 base, with 6 bases left between them. Germline CDR1 reads SGHRS; CDR2 reads YFSETQ. This CDR3 region has 13 residues. CDR3 residues: CASSFDIQETQYF. For the CDR3, the DNA is TGCGCCAGCAGCTTTGACATCCAAGAGACCCAGTACTTC.

This clone was detected a few times. The V call is TRBV28, the J call TRBJ1-5; D gene unclear. Germline CDR1 reads MDHEN; CDR2 reads SYDVKM. Trimming took 2 bases from V and 1 from J, leaving 9 bases between them. There are 15 residues in the CDR3. DNA for the CDR3: TGTGCCAGCAGTTTAGTCATTTCAAGCAATCAGCCCCAGCATTTT. This gives the protein CASSLVISSNQPQHF.

The chain couples TRBV6-1 to TRBJ1-5; the D gene is possibly TRBD1 (5 bases). There are 16 residues in the CDR3. Germline CDR1 MNHNS, CDR2 SASEGT. Trimming stripped 1 base from V and 1 base from J, with 11 bases between. The CDR3 bases are TGTGCCAGCAGTGAAGTCCCAGGGATAAGCAATCAGCCCCAGCATTTT. This sequence encodes CASSEVPGISNQPQHF.

The V call is TRBV5-1, the J call TRBJ2-3; D may be TRBD2 (6 bases). The CDR3 sequence is 15 residues long. Per the germline V gene, CDR1 is SGHRS and CDR2 is YFSETQ. The V and J ends lost 0 bases and 6 bases respectively, with 14 bases between them. The chain's CDR3 is CASSLAGLESDTQYF. In DNA form, the CDR3 reads TGCGCCAGCAGCTTGGCGGGACTCGAAAGCGATACGCAGTATTTT.

This clone is a singleton in its sample. V gene TRBV5-4 combines with J gene TRBJ1-1; possibly TRBD1 for D (6 bases). The CDR3 contains 14 residues. Trimming left V 0 bases short and J 1 base short, with 7 bases between. CDR1 SGHNT and CDR2 YYREEE come from the germline V gene (reference sequence). CDR3 bases: TGTGCCAGCAGCTTGGAACAGGGGAACACTGAAGCTTTCTTT. Amino acids: CASSLEQGNTEAFF.

DNA for the CDR3: TGTGCCAGCAGTTACCGAGGTGGGACAGATACGCAGTATTTT. Amino acid sequence: CASSYRGGTDTQYF. V gene TRBV6-5 combines with J gene TRBJ2-3; D ambiguous. This CDR3 is built from 14 residues. The V end lost 2 bases, the J end lost 3 bases, and 9 bases lay between the germline ends. Germline values: CDR1 MNHEY, CDR2 SVGAGI.

This clone was recorded at least ten times. V is TRBV5-6 and J is TRBJ2-1, with 8 positions matching TRBD2. The CDR3 sequence is 14 residues long. CDR1 is SGHDT and CDR2 is YYEEEE in the germline V gene. J was trimmed by 9 bases and V by 0 bases; bases with no gene match: 5. The CDR3 DNA is TGTGCCAGCAGCTTGGGCGGGGGGAAGACTGAGCAGTTCTTC. Protein: CASSLGGGKTEQFF.